The 23 T cell receptor beta chains given below trace back to one sample, sequenced in a study of response to subunit inactivated influenza vaccine. TCRdb re-called the RT-PCR reads through MiXCR, storing one row per CDR3 protein. Among about 310,000 distinct CDR3 sequences listed, 21% were seen once. The source was PBMCs from blood, collected about 20 months after vaccination. The receptors originated from a man aged 50-75 years who received an inactivated influenza vaccine.

The V call is TRBV6-5, the J call TRBJ2-5; tentative D call: TRBD1 (5 bases). The CDR3 has 15 residues. V lost 4 bases, J lost 4 bases, and 16 bases lay in between. Germline CDR1 MNHEY, CDR2 SVGAGI. This CDR3 is CASSSRTIPSETQYF. CDR3 sequence (DNA): TGTGCCAGCAGTTCTCGGACAATTCCGTCAGAGACCCAGTACTTC.

This clonotype was seen only a few times. This chain connects TRBV9 to TRBJ2-7, with D uncertain. Per germline, CDR1 SGDLS and CDR2 YYNGEE. This CDR3 contains 14 residues. V lost 3 bases and J lost 0, with 10 bases in between. DNA for the CDR3: TGTGCCAGCAGCGGGGATGGGCTCTCCTACGAGCAGTACTTC. Translating gives CASSGDGLSYEQYF.

This clonotype was seen a few times. This rearrangement joins TRBV2 to TRBJ2-1; 7 bases are shared with TRBD1. Germline CDR1 SNHLY, CDR2 FYNNEI. This CDR3 is 17 amino acids long. J lost 5 bases, V lost 1 base, and 11 bases had no gene match. The CDR3 sequence: CASSEGVRLGQDNEQFF. The CDR3 nucleotides are TGTGCCAGCAGTGAAGGGGTTCGACTCGGACAGGACAATGAGCAGTTCTTC.

This clonotype was counted once. The V gene is TRBV25-1, the J gene TRBJ2-7; 8 nucleotides agree with TRBD1. This CDR3 has 15 residues. Per germline, CDR1 MGHDK and CDR2 SYGVNS. The V gene end was trimmed by 2 bases and the J gene end by 6 bases; junction bases not matched to a gene: 9. The DNA for the CDR3 is TGTGCCAGCAGTGAACCAAGGACAGGGTTGTGCGAGCAGTACTTC. It yields the protein CASSEPRTGLCEQYF.

This clonotype was picked up a small number of times. The chain links TRBV20-1 to TRBJ1-6; 10 bases align to TRBD1. This CDR3 is 14 amino acids long. In germline, CDR1 is DFQATT, CDR2 SNEGSKA (reference sequence). J gave up 6 bases and V 5 bases, and 4 bases lay outside the gene matches. CDR3 residues: CSASGTGVNSPLHF. Here the CDR3 DNA reads TGCAGTGCTTCCGGGACAGGGGTTAATTCACCCCTCCACTTT.

With respect to this clonotype: One end of the junction varies from germline; a read error may be responsible. The chain is built from TRBV7-3 and TRBJ1-5; D remains unclear. The CDR3 extends over 16 amino acids. Germline lookup yields CDR1 SGHTA and CDR2 FQGTGA. The CDR3 DNA sequence: TGTGCCAGCAGCTTTACCGAACAGTTCCACAATCAGGCCCAGCATTTT. Protein: CASSFTEQFHNQAQHF.

The chain recombines TRBV18 with TRBJ2-1, with D hard to call. There are 12 residues in the CDR3. V lost 3 bases, J lost 8 bases, and 8 bases lay in between. The germline V gene has CDR1 KGHSH and CDR2 LQKENI. The CDR3 here is CASSPDRDEQFF. Here the CDR3 DNA reads TGTGCCAGCTCACCCGACCGGGATGAGCAGTTCTTC.

Many counts were recorded for this clonotype. The chain recombines TRBV11-2 with TRBJ2-2; TRBD2 is a possible D gene (6 bases). Germline V gene lookup returns CDR1 SGHAT and CDR2 FQNNGV. The ends were cut back, 6 bases at V and 5 bases at J, with 22 bases in the middle. The CDR3 spans 17 residues. In DNA, the CDR3 is TGTGCCAGCAGAGGGGTAAAAAAATCCCGGGGGACCGGGGAGCTGTTTTTT. Its protein product is CASRGVKKSRGTGELFF.

This clonotype occurred many times. This chain connects TRBV4-1 to TRBJ2-7; 11 nucleotides align to TRBD1. The ends lost 4 bases at V and 2 bases at J; junction bases unmatched: 4. In germline, CDR1 is MGHRA, CDR2 YSYEKL. The CDR3 sequence is 15 residues long. CDR3 bases: TGCGCCAGCAGCCGTCCGGGACAGGGGGCCTACGAGCAGTACTTC. It yields the protein CASSRPGQGAYEQYF.

The V gene is TRBV30, the J gene TRBJ1-2; 9 bases agree with TRBD1. This CDR3 region has 15 residues. Germline values: CDR1 GTSNPN, CDR2 SVGIG (reference sequence). J lost 5 bases, V lost 0 bases, and 7 bases had no gene match. This CDR3 is CAWSVPGQGRYGYTF. Here the CDR3 DNA reads TGTGCCTGGAGTGTACCCGGACAGGGGAGGTATGGCTACACCTTC.

This clonotype has just a few counts. The chain recombines TRBV15 with TRBJ2-1; D perhaps matches TRBD1 (6 bases). In germline, CDR1 is LNHNV, CDR2 YYDKDF (reference sequence). The CDR3 is 14 amino acids. V was pared by 0 bases and J by 4 bases, with 7 bases between. The CDR3, as DNA: TGTGCCACCAGCAGAGACAGGGGTTACAATGAGCAGTTCTTC. Its translation is CATSRDRGYNEQFF.

The chain carries TRBV3-1 and TRBJ1-2; TRBD1 aligns across 8 bases. The CDR3 is made up of 14 amino acids. Per the germline V gene, CDR1 is LGHDT and CDR2 is YNNKEL (reference sequence). Unmatched junction bases numbered 8, after V lost 4 bases and J lost 7 bases. The chain's CDR3 is CASSPTQGAAGYTF. The CDR3, as DNA: TGTGCCAGCAGCCCGACCCAGGGGGCGGCTGGCTACACCTTC.

The rearrangement joins TRBV20-1 to TRBJ2-4, with D possibly TRBD2 on 5 matching bases. CDR1 and CDR2 from the germline V gene are DFQATT and SNEGSKA (reference sequence). This CDR3 contains 16 residues. The V gene lost 0 bases and the J gene lost 5 bases, with 17 bases spanning the gap. CDR3 sequence: CSARDPRRGAENIQYF. The CDR3 DNA sequence: TGCAGTGCTAGAGATCCCCGACGAGGAGCGGAAAACATTCAGTACTTC.

This clonotype has a handful of counts. V gene TRBV18 combines with J gene TRBJ1-6, with TRBD1 identical over 8 bases. The CDR3 loop spans 18 amino acids. With V trimmed by 0 bases and J by 3 bases, 7 bases remained unmatched. Germline CDR1 KGHSH, CDR2 LQKENI. The CDR3, as DNA: TGTGCCAGCTCACCACCGGGCCAGGGGGCCGACTATAATTCACCCCTCCACTTT. It codes for CASSPPGQGADYNSPLHF.

The chain carries TRBV11-2 and TRBJ2-1, with D possibly being TRBD2 (5 bases). Germline V lookup: CDR1 SGHAT, CDR2 FQNNGV. V lost 1 base, J lost 0 bases, and 10 bases lay in between. The CDR3 loop spans 16 amino acids. CDR3 residues: CASSLAAVRSYNEQFF. The CDR3 DNA reads TGTGCCAGCAGCTTAGCAGCGGTACGCTCCTACAATGAGCAGTTCTTC.

V usage is TRBV12-5 and J usage is TRBJ2-1, with 12 positions matching TRBD2. The V gene's germline CDR1 is LGHNT and CDR2 FRNRAP. After removal of 5 bases from V and 2 bases from J, the junction contained 1 base not matched to a gene. There are 15 residues in the CDR3. The CDR3 DNA sequence: TGTGCTAGTGGTCCTAGCGGGGGGGCCTACAATGAGCAGTTCTTC. Protein: CASGPSGGAYNEQFF.

This clonotype was observed a handful of times. J is TRBJ1-6 and V is TRBV6-5, with D possibly being TRBD1 (6 bases). This CDR3 comprises 14 residues. CDR1 and CDR2 from the germline V gene are MNHEY and SVGAGI. The V end lost 4 bases, the J end lost 5 bases, and 9 bases lay between the germline ends. CDR3 loop: CASSSGTHNSPLHF. The CDR3 DNA reads as TGTGCCAGCAGTTCTGGGACACATAATTCACCCCTCCACTTT.

In this sample, this clonotype turned up a few times. The chain joins TRBV6-1 to TRBJ1-1; D ambiguous. V lost 6 bases and J 1 base, leaving 9 bases between the germline ends. The germline V gene encodes CDR1 MNHNS and CDR2 SASEGT. This CDR3 comprises 13 residues. For the CDR3, the DNA is TGTGCCAGCAGCGATGACCCGAACACTGAAGCTTTCTTT. Its protein is CASSDDPNTEAFF.

The genes are TRBV2 and TRBJ1-1, with D tentatively TRBD1 (6 bases). Germline CDR1 and CDR2: SNHLY and FYNNEI. CDR3 length: 16 residues. Trimming removed 4 bases from V and 3 bases from J, with 18 bases in between. DNA for the CDR3: TGTGCCAGCAGTGGGGACTCAGGGGTTTTTTACACTGAAGCTTTCTTT. It yields the protein CASSGDSGVFYTEAFF. Full variable domain (rest looked up from reference TRBV2 and TRBJ1-1): EPEVTQTPSHQVTQMGQEVILRCVPISNHLYFYWYRQILGQKVEFLVSFYNNEISEKSEIFDDQFSVERPDGSNFTLKIRSTKLEDSAMYFCASSGDSGVFYTEAFFGQGTRLTVV.

The V call is TRBV7-9, the J call TRBJ2-5, with TRBD1 matching 9 bases. The CDR3 has 17 amino acids. V dropped 0 bases and J dropped 6; count of bases not matched to a gene: 11. Germline V gene sequence: CDR1 SEHNR, CDR2 FQNEAQ (reference sequence). CDR3: CASSLAQGDYRGQTQYF. The CDR3 bases are TGTGCCAGCAGCTTAGCCCAAGGAGATTACAGGGGGCAGACCCAGTACTTC.

The chain joins TRBV15 to TRBJ1-4, with a weak D call TRBD1 (6 bases). V was trimmed by 3 bases and J by 6 bases, leaving 14 bases between them. Germline V gene data show CDR1 as LNHNV and CDR2 as YYDKDF (reference sequence). This CDR3 spans 15 amino acids. CDR3 coding DNA: TGTGCCACCAGCAGGGGTAGAAGGGGGGATGAAAAACTGTTTTTT. Encoded protein: CATSRGRRGDEKLFF.

The chain combines TRBV6-1 with TRBJ1-6; 9 bases line up with TRBD1. Germline CDR1 and CDR2: MNHNS and SASEGT. The CDR3 extends over 14 amino acids. J lost 5 bases, V lost 9 bases, and 5 bases had no gene match. The CDR3 nucleotides are TGTGCCAGTACAGGGGGCGCACATAATTCACCCCTCCACTTT. Translated, it gives CASTGGAHNSPLHF.

This clonotype was observed a few times. V gene TRBV18 combines with J gene TRBJ2-1, with D possibly matching TRBD2 (5 bases). The germline V gene encodes CDR1 KGHSH and CDR2 LQKENI. This CDR3 region has 13 residues. V was trimmed by 3 bases and J by 8 bases, leaving 11 bases between them. The CDR3 loop reads CASSPLRVDEQFF. CDR3 DNA sequence: TGTGCCAGCTCACCCCTGAGGGTCGATGAGCAGTTCTTC. Variable domain in full (rest from reference TRBV18 and TRBJ2-1): NAGVMQNPRHLVRRRGQEARLRCSPMKGHSHVYWYRQLPEEGLKFMVYLQKENIIDESGMPKERFSAEFPKEGPSILRIQQVVRGDSAAYFCASSPLRVDEQFFGPGTRLTVL.